This TCR beta chain appears in the sequencing data of a study of T and B cells in COVID-19 patients. Across the whole study: Comorbidities linked to unfavorable COVID-19 outcome were present in about 90% of the 20 active-infection patients.

About this clonotype: Its target is unknown.

From blood, roughly 220-550 ng of genomic DNA served as TRB template. Findings of the study overall: No sequencing was yet done of CD4+, regulatory or CD8+ subsets, or of SARS-CoV-2-responsive or tetramer+ sorted cells. In COVID-19 patients, T cell receptor beta variable and joining gene use was reportedly strongly skewed.

In germline, CDR1 is SEHNR, CDR2 FQNEAQ (reference sequence). V lost 2 bases, J lost 4 bases, and 15 bases lay in between. CDR3 size: 16 residues. Multiplex PCR with BIOMED2 TRB-A/B primer pools amplified TRB rearrangements. Via MiXCR, TCRdb re-called the multiplex PCR reads, giving one row per CDR3 protein. This sample has more than 20,000 distinct CDR3 sequences, with around a third found just once. The receptor's source is a human donor who had recovered from COVID-19. The sample was blood. The V call is TRBV7-9, the J call TRBJ2-1; TRBD1 might be the D (5 bases). Here the CDR3 DNA reads TGTGCCAGCAGCTTACGCGACAGTCGGACATACAATGAGCAGTTCTTC. Amino acids: CASSLRDSRTYNEQFF. The whole variable domain, remainder taken from reference TRBV7-9 and TRBJ2-1, is DTGVSQNPRHKITKRGQNVTFRCDPISEHNRLYWYRQTLGQGPEFLTYFQNEAQLEKSRLLSDRFSAERPKGSFSTLEIQRTEQGDSAMYLCASSLRDSRTYNEQFFGPGTRLTVL.